This T cell receptor (beta chain) was found in a study of cytomegalovirus exposure and HLA in healthy donors. Findings and caveats of the study: Associated with cytomegalovirus, according to the listing, were some 150 TCR beta chains. Through in vitro validation, three CMV-associated chains were shown to be specific for CMV antigens. Reportedly, cytomegalovirus status was diagnosed with high sensitivity and specificity.

CDR1 is MNHEY, CDR2 SVGAGI, per germline. CDR3 size: 14 residues. The V and J ends lost 10 bases and 1 base, in that order; junction bases with no gene match: 10. Turning to this clone: Its cognate antigen is unknown.

The donors formed part of the approximately 120-subject validation cohort, distinct from the approximately 630-subject first cohort. Assay used: immunoSEQ multiplex PCR; TCRdb lists only in-frame clones, some missing. The table has 90,000 to 120,000 clones, around 85% seen once. The chain links TRBV6-5 to TRBJ2-7; 7 nucleotides agree with TRBD1. This TCR was sampled from a woman between 18 and 29 years old in good health and CMV-seronegative. Source material: PBMCs. The CDR3 reads CATSPGQISYEQYF. The CDR3, as DNA: TGTGCCACGTCGCCGGGACAGATTTCCTACGAGCAGTACTTC.